This TCR beta chain was captured in a study of blood T cell repertoires in COVID-19. The wider study: PBMCs, B-cell-depleted T cells, or T cells provided the cDNA or gDNA that made up the material.

With 5 bases removed from V and 0 bases from J, the gap between germline ends came to 15 bases. Germline V gene data show CDR1 as SEHNR and CDR2 as FQNEAQ (reference sequence). The CDR3 is 16 residues long. Sequenced by immunoSEQ multiplex PCR; TCRdb stores in-frame clones only, minus some. The data hold fewer than 300,000 clones, with less than 90% observed a single time. The gene calls are TRBV7-9 and TRBJ2-3; no reliable D call. This TCR was recovered from a man in his 60s who had recovered from COVID-19. Material: peripheral blood. The CDR3 coding sequence is TGTGCCAGCAGCAGGCAGGCCCTCTCTAGCACAGATACGCAGTATTTT. Translation: CASSRQALSSTDTQYF.